What follows are 11 T cell receptor beta chains derived from one specimen sequenced in a study of beta chain features in type 1 diabetes. Study outcomes and limitations: All four CD4+ subsets of Type 1 diabetes patients contained TCRB CDR3s that were moderately but significantly shorter.

Reverse transcribing all isolated RNA meant expressed TCRB transcripts were sequenced. TCRdb's table, derived via immunoSEQ multiplex PCR, lists solely in-frame clones and lacks some. The profile shows around 600,000 clones, roughly 12% of them singletons. Their antigens are not known. Source material: naive CD4+ T cells from blood. These receptors originate from a man aged 30-40 years with type 1 diabetes.

This clone occurred a few times. The chain is built from TRBV29-1 and TRBJ2-3; no clear D. This CDR3 spans 14 amino acids. Germline V gene sequence: CDR1 SQVTM, CDR2 ANQGSEA. Trimming took off 2 bases at V and 1 base at J, with 10 bases between the two ends. DNA of the CDR3: TGCAGCGTTGAACCCCCGGAAGGCACAGATACGCAGTATTTT. This sequence encodes CSVEPPEGTDTQYF.

CDR3 bases: TGTGCCAGCAGCTTAGGGGACAGTGAAAACACTGAAGCTTTCTTT. The encoded protein is CASSLGDSENTEAFF. The V call is TRBV7-9, the J call TRBJ1-1; TRBD1 matches at 7 bases. Trimming removed 1 base from V and 2 bases from J; junction bases left unmatched: 4. CDR1 is SEHNR, CDR2 FQNEAQ, per germline (reference sequence). The CDR3 consists of 15 residues.

This clone appeared a few times. The J gene is TRBJ2-7, the V gene TRBV11-2, with D hard to call. The germline CDR1 and CDR2 sequences are SGHAT and FQNNGV. The CDR3 has 13 residues. Trimming removed 4 bases at V and 4 bases at J, with 11 bases between. The CDR3 bases are TGTGCCAGCAGCTGGCTGGGAAGTTACGAGCAGTACTTC. Its translation is CASSWLGSYEQYF. Full variable domain (rest looked up from reference TRBV11-2 and TRBJ2-7): EAGVAQSPRYKIIEKRQSVAFWCNPISGHATLYWYQQILGQGPKLLIQFQNNGVVDDSQLPKDRFSAERLKGVDSTLKIQPAKLEDSAVYLCASSWLGSYEQYFGPGTRLTVT.

The table lists this clone with a few counts. The chain links TRBV7-2 to TRBJ1-5; possibly TRBD1 for D (6 bases). Germline CDR1 SGHTA, CDR2 FQGNSA. The CDR3 runs to 14 residues. Trimming stripped 5 bases from V and 3 bases from J, with 11 bases between. The CDR3 sequence is CASSKDSDNQPQHF. The CDR3 DNA is TGTGCCAGCAGCAAGGACAGCGACAATCAGCCCCAGCATTTT.

This clone was found a few times. Other DNA sequences from this sample encode an identical CDR3 as well. This sequence joins TRBV11-2 and TRBJ2-7, with D hard to call. The CDR3 is 12 residues long. Deletions cut 5 bases from V and 1 base from J, with 6 bases between. Germline CDR1 SGHAT, CDR2 FQNNGV. For the CDR3, the DNA is TGTGCCAGCAGCCCCTCGTCCTACGAGCAGTACTTC. It specifies CASSPSSYEQYF.

The chain joins TRBV28 to TRBJ2-3; 7 bases line up with TRBD1. The CDR3 covers 15 residues. Trimming at V came to 6 bases and at J to 5 bases, leaving 11 bases not matched to a gene. From germline, CDR1 is MDHEN and CDR2 SYDVKM. In DNA, the CDR3 is TGTGCCAGCAGAACCCGTCGAGGGGGCGGAGATACGCAGTATTTT. Translated: CASRTRRGGGDTQYF.

Remarks on this clone: This sample also contains other DNA sequences that code for the same CDR3. The chain couples TRBV4-3 to TRBJ1-5; D gene unclear. In germline, CDR1 is LGHNA, CDR2 YSLEER. Between the trimmed V and J ends, which lost 0 bases and 4 bases, there was a span of 7 bases. The CDR3 has 14 amino acids. DNA for the CDR3: TGCGCCAGCAGCCAAGACAGGAGGAATCAGCCCCAGCATTTT. As protein: CASSQDRRNQPQHF.

This clone was seen a few times. This chain links TRBV4-2 with TRBJ1-4, with D unresolved. Germline V gives CDR1 LGHNA, CDR2 YNFKEQ. The CDR3 has 17 residues. Trimming removed 1 base at V and 3 bases at J, with 15 bases between. DNA of the CDR3: TGTGCCAGCAGCCAAGTTGGTGCAGGCGGGTCTAATGAAAAACTGTTTTTT. It specifies CASSQVGAGGSNEKLFF.

V is TRBV30 and J is TRBJ2-5; tentatively, D is TRBD1 or TRBD2 (6 bases each). Trimming removed 0 bases at V and 7 bases at J, with 15 bases between. Germline CDR1 is GTSNPN and CDR2 is SVGIG (reference sequence). This CDR3 is 14 amino acids long. The CDR3, as DNA: TGTGCCTGGAGTGTACAAGGGGGGCAGGGGACCCAGTACTTC. Encoded protein: CAWSVQGGQGTQYF.

This clone turned up a few times. The chain has TRBV7-2 and TRBJ1-1, with D possibly being TRBD1 (5 bases). This CDR3 contains 13 residues. Germline CDR1 SGHTA, CDR2 FQGNSA. V was shortened by 2 bases and J by 6 bases, with 10 bases between the two germline ends. CDR3: CASSLSQGSEAFF. DNA for the CDR3: TGTGCCAGCAGCTTAAGCCAGGGATCTGAAGCTTTCTTT.

This clone was seen more than once but under ten times. This chain uses TRBV5-6 with TRBJ2-3; D may be TRBD2 (5 bases). Per germline, CDR1 SGHDT and CDR2 YYEEEE. With 4 bases removed from V and 1 base from J, the gap between germline ends came to 19 bases. There are 17 residues in the CDR3. The CDR3 sequence: CASSPALGRTGTDTQYF. The CDR3 DNA is TGTGCCAGCAGCCCCGCCCTAGGTCGGACTGGCACAGATACGCAGTATTTT.